This record concerns one T cell receptor beta chain sequence. V dropped 9 bases and J dropped 2 bases, with 14 bases sitting between them. CDR3 length equals 14 residues. Germline V lookup: CDR1 KGHDR, CDR2 SFDVKD. The data were taken from a study of blood T cell repertoires in COVID-19. The overall study: Donors in the United States, Italy and Spain gave samples during acute or convalescent COVID-19. From T cells, B-cell-depleted T cells, or PBMCs came the material, which was cDNA or gDNA.

In the study's own analysis: Amplification of reference gene primers provided the estimated nucleated cell counts. Profiling relied on immunoSEQ multiplex PCR, and the TCRdb table lists in-frame clones only, not all of them. That table supplies the V and J calls and clone size; D and trimming were determined from the DNA. The sample carries over 130,000 clones, roughly 90% recorded once. The genes are TRBV24-1 and TRBJ2-3, with D perhaps matching TRBD1 (6 bases). Sequencing was carried out using peripheral blood. The sequence came from a human donor with COVID-19, enrolled during active disease. The donor label of this sample is uncertain. The CDR3 sequence: CATSSGQSTDTQYF. CDR3 nucleotides: TGTGCCACCTCGTCAGGACAGTCCACAGATACGCAGTATTTT.